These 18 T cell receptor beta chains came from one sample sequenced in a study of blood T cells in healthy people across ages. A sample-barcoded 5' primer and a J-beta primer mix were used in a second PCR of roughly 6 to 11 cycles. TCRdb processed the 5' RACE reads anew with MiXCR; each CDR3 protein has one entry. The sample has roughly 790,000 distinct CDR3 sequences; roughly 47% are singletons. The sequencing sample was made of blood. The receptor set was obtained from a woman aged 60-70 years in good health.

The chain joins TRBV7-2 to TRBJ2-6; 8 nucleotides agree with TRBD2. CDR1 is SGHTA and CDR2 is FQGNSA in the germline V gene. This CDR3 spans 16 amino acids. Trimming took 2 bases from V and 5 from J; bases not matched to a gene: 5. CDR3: CASSLTGGSRANVLTF. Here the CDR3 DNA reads TGTGCCAGCAGCTTAACGGGGGGGAGTCGGGCCAACGTCCTGACTTTC.

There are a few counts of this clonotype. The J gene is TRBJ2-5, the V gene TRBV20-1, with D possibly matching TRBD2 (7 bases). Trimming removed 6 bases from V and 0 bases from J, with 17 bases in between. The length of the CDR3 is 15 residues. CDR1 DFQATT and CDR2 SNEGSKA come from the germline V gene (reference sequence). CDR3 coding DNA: TGCAGTGCCCTAGGGGGGGGGTGGTACCAAGAGACCCAGTACTTC. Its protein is CSALGGGWYQETQYF.

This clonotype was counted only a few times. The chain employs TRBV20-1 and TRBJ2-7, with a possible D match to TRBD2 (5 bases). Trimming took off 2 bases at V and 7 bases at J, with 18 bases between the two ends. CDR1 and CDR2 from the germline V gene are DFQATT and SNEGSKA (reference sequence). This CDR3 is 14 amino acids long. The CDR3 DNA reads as TGCAGTGCTAGACCGACACCGGGAACGGGGGAGCAGTACTTC. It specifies CSARPTPGTGEQYF.

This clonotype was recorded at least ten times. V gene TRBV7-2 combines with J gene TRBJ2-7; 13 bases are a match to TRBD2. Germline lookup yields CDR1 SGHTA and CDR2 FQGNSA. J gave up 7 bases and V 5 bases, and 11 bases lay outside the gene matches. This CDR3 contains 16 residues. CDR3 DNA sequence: TGTGCCAGCAGCCCCGGGCGGGGACTAGCGGGATGGGAGCAGTACTTC. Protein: CASSPGRGLAGWEQYF.

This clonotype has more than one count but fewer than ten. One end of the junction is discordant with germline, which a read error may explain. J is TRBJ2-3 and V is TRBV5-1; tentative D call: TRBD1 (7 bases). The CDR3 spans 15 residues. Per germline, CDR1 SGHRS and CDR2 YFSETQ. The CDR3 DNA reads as TGTGCCAGCAGTTTAACAGGGGAGGGCACAGATACGCAGTATTTT. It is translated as CASSLTGEGTDTQYF. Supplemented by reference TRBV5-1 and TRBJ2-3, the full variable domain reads KAGVTQTPRYLIKTRGQQVTLSCSPISGHRSVSWYQQTPGQGLQFLFEYFSETQRNKGNFPGRFSGRQFSNSRSEMNVSTLELGDSALYLCASSLTGEGTDTQYFGPGTRLTVL.

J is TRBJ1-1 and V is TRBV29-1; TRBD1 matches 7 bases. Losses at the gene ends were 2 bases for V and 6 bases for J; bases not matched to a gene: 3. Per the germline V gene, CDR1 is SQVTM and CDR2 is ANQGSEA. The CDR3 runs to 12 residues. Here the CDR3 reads CSVERDSSEAFF. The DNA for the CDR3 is TGCAGCGTTGAAAGGGACAGCTCTGAAGCTTTCTTT. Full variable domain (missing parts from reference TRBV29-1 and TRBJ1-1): SAVISQKPSRDICQRGTSLTIQCQVDSQVTMMFWYRQQPGQSLTLIATANQGSEATYESGFVIDKFPISRPNLTFSTLTVSNMSPEDSSIYLCSVERDSSEAFFGQGTRLTVV.

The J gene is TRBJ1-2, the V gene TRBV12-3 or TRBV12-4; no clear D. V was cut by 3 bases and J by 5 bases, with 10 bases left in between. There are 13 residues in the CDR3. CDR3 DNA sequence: TGTGCCAGCAGTTTGAACAGTTGGTATGGCTACACCTTC. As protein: CASSLNSWYGYTF.

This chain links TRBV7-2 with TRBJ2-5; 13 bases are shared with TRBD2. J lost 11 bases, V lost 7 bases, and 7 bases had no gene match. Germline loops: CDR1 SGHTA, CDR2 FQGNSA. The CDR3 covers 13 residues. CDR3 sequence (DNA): TGTGCCAGCACCGGACTAGCGGGGGTTGAGCAGTACTTC. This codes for CASTGLAGVEQYF.

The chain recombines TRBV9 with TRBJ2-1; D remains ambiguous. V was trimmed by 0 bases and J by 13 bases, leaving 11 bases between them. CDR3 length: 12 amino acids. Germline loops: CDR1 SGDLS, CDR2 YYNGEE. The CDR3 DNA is TGTGCCAGCAGCGTAGGGGATACCGAACAGTTCTTC. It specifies CASSVGDTEQFF.

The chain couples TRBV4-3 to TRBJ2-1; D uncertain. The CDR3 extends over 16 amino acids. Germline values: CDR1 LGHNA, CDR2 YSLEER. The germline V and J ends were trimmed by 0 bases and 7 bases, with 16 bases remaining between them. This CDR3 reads CASSQESSNIWNEQFF. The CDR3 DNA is TGCGCCAGCAGCCAAGAGTCCAGTAATATCTGGAATGAGCAGTTCTTC.

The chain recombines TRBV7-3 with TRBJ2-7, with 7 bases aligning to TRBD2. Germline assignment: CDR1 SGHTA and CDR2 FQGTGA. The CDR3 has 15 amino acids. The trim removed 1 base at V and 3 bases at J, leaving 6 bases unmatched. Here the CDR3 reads CASSLNPGGGYEQYF. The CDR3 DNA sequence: TGTGCCAGCAGCTTAAATCCGGGAGGAGGCTACGAGCAGTACTTC. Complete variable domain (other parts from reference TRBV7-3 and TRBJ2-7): GAGVSQTPSNKVTEKGKYVELRCDPISGHTALYWYRQSLGQGPEFLIYFQGTGAADDSGLPNDRFFAVRPEGSVSTLKIQRTERGDSAVYLCASSLNPGGGYEQYFGPGTRLTVT.

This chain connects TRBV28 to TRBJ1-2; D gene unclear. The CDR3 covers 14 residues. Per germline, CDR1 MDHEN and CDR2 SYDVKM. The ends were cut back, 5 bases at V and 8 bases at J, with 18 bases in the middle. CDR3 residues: CASSTRTEYWGYTF. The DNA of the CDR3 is TGTGCCAGCAGTACCCGGACGGAGTACTGGGGCTACACCTTC.

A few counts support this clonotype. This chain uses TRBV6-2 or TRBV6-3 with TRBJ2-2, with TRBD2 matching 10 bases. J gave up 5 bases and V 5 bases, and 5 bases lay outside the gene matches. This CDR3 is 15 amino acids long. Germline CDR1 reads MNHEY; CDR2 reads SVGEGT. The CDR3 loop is CASSPGLARTGELFF. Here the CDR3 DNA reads TGTGCCAGCAGTCCGGGACTAGCGCGTACCGGGGAGCTGTTTTTT.

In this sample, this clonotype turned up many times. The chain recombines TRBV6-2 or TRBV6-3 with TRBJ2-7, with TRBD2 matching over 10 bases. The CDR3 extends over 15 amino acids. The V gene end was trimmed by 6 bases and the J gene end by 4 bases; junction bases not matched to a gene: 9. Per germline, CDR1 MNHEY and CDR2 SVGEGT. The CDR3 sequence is CASRIGLADSYEQYF. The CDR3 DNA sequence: TGTGCCAGCAGAATTGGACTAGCGGATTCATACGAGCAGTACTTC.

DNA of the CDR3: TGCGCCAGCAGCTTGGCGGCTAGCATGTCCTACAATGAGCAGTTCTTC. Translated, it gives CASSLAASMSYNEQFF. V is TRBV5-1 and J is TRBJ2-1; TRBD2 might be the D (5 bases). This CDR3 is 16 amino acids long. V shed 0 bases and J shed 1 base, with 11 bases lying between them. Germline CDR1 reads SGHRS; CDR2 reads YFSETQ.

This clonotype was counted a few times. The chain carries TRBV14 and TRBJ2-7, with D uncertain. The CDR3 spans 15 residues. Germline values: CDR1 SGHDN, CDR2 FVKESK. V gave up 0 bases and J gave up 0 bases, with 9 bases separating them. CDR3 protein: CASSQDLPRSYEQYF. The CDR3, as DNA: TGTGCCAGCAGCCAAGATCTCCCCCGCTCCTACGAGCAGTACTTC.

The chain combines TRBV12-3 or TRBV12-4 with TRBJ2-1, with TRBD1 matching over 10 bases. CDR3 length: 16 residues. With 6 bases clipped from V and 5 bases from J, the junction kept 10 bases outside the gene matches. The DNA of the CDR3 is TGTGCCAGCAGAAATGGACAGGGGGTAATCGACAATGAGCAGTTCTTC. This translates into CASRNGQGVIDNEQFF.

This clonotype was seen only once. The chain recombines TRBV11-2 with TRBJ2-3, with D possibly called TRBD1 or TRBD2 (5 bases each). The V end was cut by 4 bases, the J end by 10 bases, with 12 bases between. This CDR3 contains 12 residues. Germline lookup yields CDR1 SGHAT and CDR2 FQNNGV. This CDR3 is CASSSGGGSQYF. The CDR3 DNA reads TGTGCCAGCAGCTCAGGTGGGGGATCGCAGTATTTT.